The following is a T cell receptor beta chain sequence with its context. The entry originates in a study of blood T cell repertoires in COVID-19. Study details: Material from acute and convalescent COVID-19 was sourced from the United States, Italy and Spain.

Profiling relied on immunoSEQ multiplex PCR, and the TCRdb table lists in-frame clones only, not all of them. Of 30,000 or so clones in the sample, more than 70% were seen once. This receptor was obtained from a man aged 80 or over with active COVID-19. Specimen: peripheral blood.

The CDR3 coding sequence is TGCGCCAGCAGCTTGGCTTCGGACATATCGACCTACGAGCAGTACTTC. Protein product: CASSLASDISTYEQYF. This rearrangement joins TRBV5-1 to TRBJ2-7; D perhaps matches TRBD1 (5 bases). Germline lookup yields CDR1 SGHRS and CDR2 YFSETQ. The length of the CDR3 is 16 residues. The V gene lost 0 bases and the J gene lost 2 bases, with 15 bases spanning the gap.